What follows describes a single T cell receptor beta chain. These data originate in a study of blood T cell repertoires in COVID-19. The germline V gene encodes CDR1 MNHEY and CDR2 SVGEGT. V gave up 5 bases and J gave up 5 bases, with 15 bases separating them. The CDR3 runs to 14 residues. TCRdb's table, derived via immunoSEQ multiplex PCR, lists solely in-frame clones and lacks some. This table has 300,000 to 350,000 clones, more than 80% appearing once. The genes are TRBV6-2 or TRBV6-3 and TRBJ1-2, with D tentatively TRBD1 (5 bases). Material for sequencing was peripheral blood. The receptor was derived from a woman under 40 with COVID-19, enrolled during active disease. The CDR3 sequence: CASSRTGTQYGYTF. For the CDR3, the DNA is TGTGCCAGCAGTCGAACCGGGACTCAGTATGGCTACACCTTC.